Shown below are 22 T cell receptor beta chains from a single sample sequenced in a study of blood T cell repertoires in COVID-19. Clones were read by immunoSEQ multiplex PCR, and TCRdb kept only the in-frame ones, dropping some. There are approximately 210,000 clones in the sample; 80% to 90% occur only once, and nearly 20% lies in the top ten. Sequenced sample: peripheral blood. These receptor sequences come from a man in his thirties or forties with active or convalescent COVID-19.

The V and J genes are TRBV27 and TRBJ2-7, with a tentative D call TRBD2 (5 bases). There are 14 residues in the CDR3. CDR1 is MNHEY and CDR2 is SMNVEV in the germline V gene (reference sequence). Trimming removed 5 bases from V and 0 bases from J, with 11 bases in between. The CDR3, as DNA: TGTGCCAGCAGTCCCGGACTCGACTCCTACGAGCAGTACTTC. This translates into CASSPGLDSYEQYF.

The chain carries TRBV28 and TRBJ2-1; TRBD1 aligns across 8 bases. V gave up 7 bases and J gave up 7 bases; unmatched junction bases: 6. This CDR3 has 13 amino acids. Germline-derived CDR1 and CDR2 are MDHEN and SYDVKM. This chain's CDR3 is CASNRGFMNEQFF. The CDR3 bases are TGTGCCAGCAACAGGGGGTTTATGAATGAGCAGTTCTTC. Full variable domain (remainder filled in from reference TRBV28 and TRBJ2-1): DVKVTQSSRYLVKRTGEKVFLECVQDMDHENMFWYRQDPGLGLRLIYFSYDVKMKEKGDIPEGYSVSREKKERFSLILESASTNQTSMYLCASNRGFMNEQFFGPGTRLTVL.

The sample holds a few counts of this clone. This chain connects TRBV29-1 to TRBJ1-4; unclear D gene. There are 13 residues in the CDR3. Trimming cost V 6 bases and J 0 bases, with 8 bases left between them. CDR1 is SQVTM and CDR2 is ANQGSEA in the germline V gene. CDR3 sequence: CSVSTATNEKLFF. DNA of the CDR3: TGCAGCGTATCGACTGCAACTAATGAAAAACTGTTTTTT.

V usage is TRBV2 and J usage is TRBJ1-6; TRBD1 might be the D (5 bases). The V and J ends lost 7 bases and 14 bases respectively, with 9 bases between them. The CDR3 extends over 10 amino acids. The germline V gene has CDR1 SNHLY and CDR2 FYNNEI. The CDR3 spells CASIGGALHF. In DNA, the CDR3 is TGTGCCAGCATCGGGGGGGCCCTCCACTTT.

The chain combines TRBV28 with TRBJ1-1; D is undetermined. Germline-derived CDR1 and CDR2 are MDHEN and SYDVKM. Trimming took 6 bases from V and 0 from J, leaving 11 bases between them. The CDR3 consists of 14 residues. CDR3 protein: CASSGRPMNTEAFF. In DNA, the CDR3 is TGTGCCAGCAGCGGGAGACCTATGAACACTGAAGCTTTCTTT.

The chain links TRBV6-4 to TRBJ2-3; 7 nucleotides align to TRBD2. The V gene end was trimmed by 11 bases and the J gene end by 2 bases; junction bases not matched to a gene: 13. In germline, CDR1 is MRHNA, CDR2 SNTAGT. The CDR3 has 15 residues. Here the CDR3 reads CAAARGGSPTDTQYF. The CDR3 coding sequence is TGTGCCGCCGCCCGGGGAGGGTCTCCCACAGATACGCAGTATTTT.

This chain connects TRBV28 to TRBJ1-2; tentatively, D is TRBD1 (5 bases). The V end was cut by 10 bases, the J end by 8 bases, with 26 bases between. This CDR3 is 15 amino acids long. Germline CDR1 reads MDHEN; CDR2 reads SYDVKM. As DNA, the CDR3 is TGTGCCACCGCCCTTGAGGTGGGGCTGGGTAGGGGCTACACCTTC. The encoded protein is CATALEVGLGRGYTF.

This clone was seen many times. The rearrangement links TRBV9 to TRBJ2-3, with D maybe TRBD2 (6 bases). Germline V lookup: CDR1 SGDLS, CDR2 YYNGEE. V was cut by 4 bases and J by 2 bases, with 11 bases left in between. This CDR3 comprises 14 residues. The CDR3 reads CASSSWGVTDTQYF. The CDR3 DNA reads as TGTGCCAGCAGCTCCTGGGGGGTCACAGATACGCAGTATTTT.

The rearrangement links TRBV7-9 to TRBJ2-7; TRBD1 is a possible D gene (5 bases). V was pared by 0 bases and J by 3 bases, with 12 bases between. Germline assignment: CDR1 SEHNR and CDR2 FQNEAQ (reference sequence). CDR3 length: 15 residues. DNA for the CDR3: TGTGCCAGCAGCTTAGCGTTAAAGGGGAACTACGAGCAGTACTTC. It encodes CASSLALKGNYEQYF.

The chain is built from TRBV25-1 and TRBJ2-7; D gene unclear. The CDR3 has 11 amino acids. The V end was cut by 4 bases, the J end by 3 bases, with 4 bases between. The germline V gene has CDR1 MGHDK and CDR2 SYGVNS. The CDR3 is CASSADYEQYF. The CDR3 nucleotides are TGTGCCAGCAGTGCAGACTACGAGCAGTACTTC.

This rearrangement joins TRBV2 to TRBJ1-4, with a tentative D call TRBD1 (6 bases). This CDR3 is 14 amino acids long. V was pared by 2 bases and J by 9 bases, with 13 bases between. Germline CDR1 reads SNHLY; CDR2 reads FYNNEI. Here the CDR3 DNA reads TGTGCCAGCAGTGAACGAATCAGGGGAAAAAAACTGTTTTTT. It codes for CASSERIRGKKLFF.

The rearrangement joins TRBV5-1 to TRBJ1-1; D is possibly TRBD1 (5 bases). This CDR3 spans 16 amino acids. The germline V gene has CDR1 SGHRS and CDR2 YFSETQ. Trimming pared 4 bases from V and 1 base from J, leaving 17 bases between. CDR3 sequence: CASSLPGGGTNTEAFF. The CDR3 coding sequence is TGCGCCAGCAGCCTCCCCGGGGGGGGGACGAACACTGAAGCTTTCTTT.

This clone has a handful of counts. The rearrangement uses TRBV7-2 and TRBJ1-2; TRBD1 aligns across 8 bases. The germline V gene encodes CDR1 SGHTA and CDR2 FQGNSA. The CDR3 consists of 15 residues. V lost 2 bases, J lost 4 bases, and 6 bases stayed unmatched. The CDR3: CASSLSRQGIYGYTF. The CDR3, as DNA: TGTGCCAGCAGCTTATCGAGACAGGGGATCTATGGCTACACCTTC.

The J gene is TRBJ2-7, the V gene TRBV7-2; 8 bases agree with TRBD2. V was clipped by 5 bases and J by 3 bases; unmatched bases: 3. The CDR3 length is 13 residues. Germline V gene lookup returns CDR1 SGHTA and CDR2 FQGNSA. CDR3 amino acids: CASSVGTSYEQYF. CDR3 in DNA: TGTGCCAGCAGCGTCGGGACTAGCTACGAGCAGTACTTC.

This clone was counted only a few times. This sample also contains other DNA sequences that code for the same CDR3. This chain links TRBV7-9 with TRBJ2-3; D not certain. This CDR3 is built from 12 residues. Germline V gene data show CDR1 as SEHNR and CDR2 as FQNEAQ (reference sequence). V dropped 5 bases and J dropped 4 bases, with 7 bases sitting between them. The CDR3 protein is CASSPLADTQYF. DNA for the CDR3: TGTGCCAGCAGCCCCCTCGCAGATACGCAGTATTTT.

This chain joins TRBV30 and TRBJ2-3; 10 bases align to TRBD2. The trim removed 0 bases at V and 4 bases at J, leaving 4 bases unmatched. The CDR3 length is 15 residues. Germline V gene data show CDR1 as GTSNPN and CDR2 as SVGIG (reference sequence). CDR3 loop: CAWSVASGRADTQYF. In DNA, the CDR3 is TGTGCCTGGAGTGTGGCTAGCGGGAGAGCAGATACGCAGTATTTT.

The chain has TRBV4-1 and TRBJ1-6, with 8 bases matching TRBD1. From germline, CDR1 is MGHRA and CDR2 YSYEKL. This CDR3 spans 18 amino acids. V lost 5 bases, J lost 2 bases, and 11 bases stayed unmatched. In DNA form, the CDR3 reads TGCGCCAGCAGCTCACGGACAGGGATAATCGCCTATAATTCACCCCTCCACTTT. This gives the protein CASSSRTGIIAYNSPLHF.

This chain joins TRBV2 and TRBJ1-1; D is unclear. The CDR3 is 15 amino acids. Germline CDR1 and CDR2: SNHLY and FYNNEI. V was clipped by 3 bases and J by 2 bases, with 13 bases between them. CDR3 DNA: TGTGCCAGCAGTGATACCCTCTATCCTAACACTGAAGCTTTCTTT. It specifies CASSDTLYPNTEAFF.

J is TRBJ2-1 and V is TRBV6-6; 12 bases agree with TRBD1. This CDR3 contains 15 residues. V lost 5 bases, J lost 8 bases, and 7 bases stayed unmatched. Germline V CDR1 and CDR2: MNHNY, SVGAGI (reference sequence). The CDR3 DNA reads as TGTGCCAGCAGTCAGACGGGACAGGGGGCCCATGAGCAGTTCTTC. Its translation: CASSQTGQGAHEQFF.

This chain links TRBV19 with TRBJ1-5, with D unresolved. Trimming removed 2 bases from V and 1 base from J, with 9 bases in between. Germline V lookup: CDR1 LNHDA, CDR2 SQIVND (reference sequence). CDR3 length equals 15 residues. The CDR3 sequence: CASSIKGGSNQPQHF. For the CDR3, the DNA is TGTGCCAGTAGTATAAAGGGAGGAAGCAATCAGCCCCAGCATTTT.

In DNA form, the CDR3 reads TGTGCCAGTACGTCTACAGATACGCAGTATTTT. Translation gives CASTSTDTQYF. V is TRBV19 and J is TRBJ2-3, with D unclear. There are 11 residues in the CDR3. V was clipped by 7 bases and J by 3 bases, with 5 bases between them. The germline gives CDR1 LNHDA, CDR2 SQIVND (reference sequence).

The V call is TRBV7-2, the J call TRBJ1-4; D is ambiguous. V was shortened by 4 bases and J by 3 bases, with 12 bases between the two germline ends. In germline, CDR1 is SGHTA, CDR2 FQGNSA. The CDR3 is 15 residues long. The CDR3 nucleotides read TGTGCCAGCAGCTCCTCCGGGTCGTCTAATGAAAAACTGTTTTTT. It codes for CASSSSGSSNEKLFF.